Presented here are 30 T cell receptor beta chains from one specimen sequenced in a study of T-cell memory formation after mild COVID-19. TCRdb re-derived calls from the 5' RACE reads in MiXCR, one entry per CDR3 protein. The sample includes about 400,000 distinct CDR3 sequences, less than 25% of them seen just once. The sample comprised PBMCs or a T cell subset sorted from them (not recorded which). Source of these receptors: an adult woman who had mild COVID-19 (a few samples of this study predate the infection). Cell type and time point are not known.

This chain connects TRBV4-2 to TRBJ1-1; 8 bases line up with TRBD1. The CDR3 spans 18 residues. Germline CDR1 is LGHNA and CDR2 is YNFKEQ. V dropped 3 bases and J dropped 1; count of bases not matched to a gene: 13. The CDR3 DNA reads TGTGCCAGCAGCCAGGGGACTGGAGCAGGGGGCTGGAACACTGAAGCTTTCTTT. Translating gives CASSQGTGAGGWNTEAFF.

A few counts support this clonotype. This chain uses TRBV9 with TRBJ1-2; tentatively, D is TRBD1 (5 bases). V was clipped by 3 bases and J by 1 base, with 16 bases between them. The CDR3 has 16 residues. CDR1 is SGDLS and CDR2 is YYNGEE in the germline V gene. CDR3 nucleotides: TGTGCCAGCAGCGACGGGGACCCCCGGAGTAACTATGGCTACACCTTC. It encodes CASSDGDPRSNYGYTF.

This clonotype has just a few counts. The gene calls are TRBV20-1 and TRBJ2-7; TRBD2 agrees at 9 bases. V was pared by 3 bases and J by 0 bases, with 9 bases of the junction left unmatched. The CDR3 totals 16 residues. CDR1 is DFQATT and CDR2 is SNEGSKA in the germline V gene (reference sequence). The CDR3 sequence: CSASFPLAGSSYEQYF. The DNA for the CDR3 is TGCAGTGCTAGCTTCCCCCTAGCGGGGAGCTCCTACGAGCAGTACTTC.

The chain links TRBV12-3 or TRBV12-4 to TRBJ2-7, with TRBD2 as a possible D gene (6 bases). The length of the CDR3 is 16 residues. V was trimmed by 3 bases and J by 0 bases, leaving 15 bases between them. The CDR3 DNA reads as TGTGCCAGCAGTTTTGGGCTGCGGGATATCTCCTACGAGCAGTACTTC. This gives the protein CASSFGLRDISYEQYF.

V is TRBV4-3 and J is TRBJ2-7; 11 positions agree with TRBD2. CDR1 and CDR2 from the germline V gene are LGHNA and YSLEER. Germline trimming cut 5 bases from V and 0 bases from J; bases unmatched to any gene: 6. The CDR3 spans 16 residues. As DNA, the CDR3 is TGCGCCAGCAGCTTGGGACTAGCGGCCAGCTCCTACGAGCAGTACTTC. Translated: CASSLGLAASSYEQYF.

This clonotype has more than one count but fewer than ten. In nucleotides, the CDR3 is TGCGCCAGCAGCCAAGGGGCCCGACCGACGGAGACCCAGTACTTC. This gives the protein CASSQGARPTETQYF. The V call is TRBV4-3, the J call TRBJ2-5; no clear D gene. Germline V lookup: CDR1 LGHNA, CDR2 YSLEER. Trimming removed 1 base at V and 5 bases at J, with 14 bases between. This CDR3 is 15 amino acids long.

The CDR3 region is CASLSGGYQETQYF. The CDR3 coding sequence is TGTGCCAGCTTGTCGGGAGGGTACCAAGAGACCCAGTACTTC. This chain connects TRBV2 to TRBJ2-5, with 8 bases identical to TRBD2. The germline V gene encodes CDR1 SNHLY and CDR2 FYNNEI. V shed 8 bases, J shed 0 bases, and the junction held 5 bases outside the gene matches. The length of the CDR3 is 14 residues.

The J gene is TRBJ2-1, the V gene TRBV6-2 or TRBV6-3; unclear D gene. V was clipped by 6 bases and J by 0 bases, with 6 bases between them. This CDR3 is 13 amino acids long. Germline assignment: CDR1 MNHEY and CDR2 SVGEGT. This chain's CDR3 is CASSQYSYNEQFF. In DNA, the CDR3 is TGTGCCAGCAGCCAATACTCCTACAATGAGCAGTTCTTC.

The rearrangement links TRBV5-1 to TRBJ2-1; D is possibly TRBD2 (5 bases). V lost 6 bases and J lost 8, with 15 bases in between. This CDR3 comprises 13 residues. CDR1 is SGHRS and CDR2 is YFSETQ in the germline V gene. CDR3 nucleotides: TGCGCCAGCACCCCTCTTGGCGGGCATGAGCAGTTCTTC. Its protein product is CASTPLGGHEQFF.

This rearrangement joins TRBV20-1 to TRBJ2-3; 7 bases match TRBD2. Germline values: CDR1 DFQATT, CDR2 SNEGSKA (reference sequence). Trimming cost V 1 base and J 3 bases; bases outside gene matches: 7. This CDR3 contains 15 residues. CDR3 in amino acids: CSARARGEGTDTQYF. For the CDR3, the DNA is TGCAGTGCTAGAGCTCGGGGGGAGGGAACAGATACGCAGTATTTT.

The table lists this clonotype with a few counts. The junction and the germline gene differ at one end; a read error may be behind it. The V gene is TRBV24-1, the J gene TRBJ1-1; TRBD1 agrees at 9 bases. This CDR3 is 13 amino acids long. From germline, CDR1 is KGHDR and CDR2 SFDVKD. The CDR3 protein is CATSDLWTGEVRF. CDR3 coding DNA: TGTGCCACCAGTGATTTATGGACAGGGGAAGTAAGGTTT.

The chain links TRBV20-1 to TRBJ2-7, with 7 bases fitting TRBD2. The CDR3 contains 13 residues. V trimming: 0 bases; J trimming: 6 bases; junction bases outside the gene matches: 5. The germline V gene encodes CDR1 DFQATT and CDR2 SNEGSKA (reference sequence). The CDR3 DNA is TGCAGTGCTAGAGACCTCCCGGGAGGCGAGCAGTACTTC. It encodes CSARDLPGGEQYF.

The table lists this clonotype with a few counts. The chain couples TRBV20-1 to TRBJ2-5; D might be TRBD2 (5 bases). V shed 3 bases and J shed 0 bases, with 11 bases lying between them. Germline assignment: CDR1 DFQATT and CDR2 SNEGSKA (reference sequence). The CDR3 has 14 amino acids. The CDR3 reads CSASRGHYQETQYF. DNA of the CDR3: TGCAGTGCTAGCCGGGGTCATTACCAAGAGACCCAGTACTTC.

CDR3: CASSPGLWDGELFF. CDR3 DNA: TGTGCCAGCAGCCCGGGGCTTTGGGACGGGGAGCTGTTTTTT. The chain combines TRBV7-6 with TRBJ2-2; possibly TRBD1 or TRBD2 for D (5 bases each). Trimming cost V 5 bases and J 7 bases, with 14 bases left between them. Germline V lookup: CDR1 SGHVS, CDR2 FNYEAQ. The CDR3 covers 14 residues.

The chain uses TRBV19 and TRBJ1-1; 7 bases match TRBD1. Trimming took 1 base from V and 7 from J; bases not matched to a gene: 3. Germline V gene sequence: CDR1 LNHDA, CDR2 SQIVND (reference sequence). This CDR3 comprises 13 residues. CDR3 sequence (DNA): TGTGCCAGTAGTATAGGTTGGACAGGTGAAGCTTTCTTT. Translating gives CASSIGWTGEAFF. The full variable domain, rest sourced from reference TRBV19 and TRBJ1-1, is DGGITQSPKYLFRKEGQNVTLSCEQNLNHDAMYWYRQDPGQGLRLIYYSQIVNDFQKGDIAEGYSVSREKKESFPLTVTSAQKNPTAFYLCASSIGWTGEAFFGQGTRLTVV.

This clonotype was observed a handful of times. The rearrangement uses TRBV9 and TRBJ2-3, with D possibly being TRBD2 (7 bases). With 5 bases removed from V and 2 bases from J, the gap between germline ends came to 9 bases. From germline, CDR1 is SGDLS and CDR2 YYNGEE. The CDR3 extends over 13 amino acids. CDR3 bases: TGTGCCAGCAGACGGGGGGCCACAGATACGCAGTATTTT. This encodes CASRRGATDTQYF.

The chain's CDR3 is CASGRGGSTDTQYF. CDR3 in DNA: TGCGCCAGCGGACGGGGGGGAAGCACAGATACGCAGTATTTT. The chain combines TRBV5-1 with TRBJ2-3, with 8 bases aligning to TRBD2. CDR1 is SGHRS, CDR2 YFSETQ, per germline. Trimming took 7 bases from V and 0 from J; bases not matched to a gene: 4. The CDR3 length is 14 residues.

This clonotype has only a few counts. The chain links TRBV6-5 to TRBJ1-2; 7 bases match TRBD1. V trimming: 5 bases; J trimming: 2 bases; junction bases outside the gene matches: 8. Germline CDR1 MNHEY, CDR2 SVGAGI. The CDR3 covers 15 residues. The CDR3 loop is CASSEGMTGNYGYTF. The DNA of the CDR3 is TGTGCCAGCAGTGAAGGCATGACAGGGAACTATGGCTACACCTTC.

J is TRBJ2-1 and V is TRBV6-6; TRBD2 is a possible D gene (6 bases). CDR1 and CDR2 (germline): MNHNY, SVGAGI (reference sequence). The CDR3 has 15 residues. V was cut by 6 bases and J by 5 bases, with 17 bases left in between. CDR3 amino acids: CASRSPGVLHNEQFF. The CDR3 coding sequence is TGTGCCAGCAGATCCCCGGGGGTCCTCCACAATGAGCAGTTCTTC.

CDR3 amino acids: CASSNSGRYGIEQFF. For the CDR3, the DNA is TGTGCCAGCAGCAATAGCGGGAGGTATGGGATTGAGCAGTTCTTC. The chain combines TRBV11-1 with TRBJ2-1, with TRBD2 identical over 10 bases. The CDR3 covers 15 residues. Germline V CDR1 and CDR2: SGHAT, FQDESV (reference sequence). After removal of 5 bases from V and 9 bases from J, the junction contained 10 bases not matched to a gene. Together with reference TRBV11-1 and TRBJ2-1, the CDR3 gives the full variable domain: EAEVAQSPRYKITEKSQAVAFWCDPISGHATLYWYRQILGQGPELLVQFQDESVVDDSQLPKDRFSAERLKGVDSTLKIQPAELGDSAMYLCASSNSGRYGIEQFFGPGTRLTVL.

The chain employs TRBV5-1 and TRBJ2-3, with unresolved D. CDR1 is SGHRS, CDR2 YFSETQ, per germline. V lost 5 bases and J 1 base, leaving 14 bases between the germline ends. The CDR3 loop spans 15 amino acids. CDR3 sequence reads: CASSNLRMGTDTQYF. The CDR3 DNA follows: TGCGCCAGCAGTAACCTACGGATGGGCACAGATACGCAGTATTTT.

The chain has TRBV6-1 and TRBJ1-3, with D tentatively TRBD1 (5 bases). Germline V CDR1 and CDR2: MNHNS, SASEGT. V was cut by 0 bases and J by 0 bases, with 6 bases left in between. The CDR3 is made up of 15 amino acids. This CDR3 is CASSEAGVSGNTIYF. CDR3 nucleotide sequence: TGTGCCAGCAGTGAAGCAGGGGTCTCTGGAAACACCATATATTTT.

The genes are TRBV27 and TRBJ2-7; D is uncertain. The germline gives CDR1 MNHEY, CDR2 SMNVEV (reference sequence). The CDR3 is 11 residues long. The V gene lost 6 bases and the J gene lost 5 bases, with 8 bases spanning the gap. CDR3 loop: CASRRSHEQYF. CDR3 in DNA: TGTGCCAGCAGGCGAAGCCACGAGCAGTACTTC.

The sample holds a few counts of this clonotype. The CDR3 DNA reads TGCGCCAGCAGCCAAAGAGGGGACATCGATCAGCCCCAGCATTTT. This codes for CASSQRGDIDQPQHF. The chain combines TRBV4-1 with TRBJ1-5, with D possibly TRBD1 on 6 matching bases. Germline loops: CDR1 MGHRA, CDR2 YSYEKL. This CDR3 spans 15 amino acids. V shed 2 bases and J shed 5 bases, with 13 bases lying between them.

The rearrangement joins TRBV4-2 to TRBJ2-7; 7 bases are a match to TRBD1. The CDR3 extends over 15 amino acids. In germline, CDR1 is LGHNA, CDR2 YNFKEQ. Losses at the gene ends were 1 base for V and 3 bases for J; bases not matched to a gene: 6. The CDR3 region has the DNA TGTGCCAGCAGCCAAGTGTTCGACAGGGACTACGAGCAGTACTTC. It codes for CASSQVFDRDYEQYF.

This clonotype was picked up many times. The chain links TRBV11-2 to TRBJ2-1; D ambiguous. Germline assignment: CDR1 SGHAT and CDR2 FQNNGV. Trimming removed 1 base from V and 7 bases from J, with 8 bases in between. The CDR3 totals 13 residues. As DNA, the CDR3 is TGTGCCAGCAGCTTAGCCTTGTTGAATGAGCAGTTCTTC. Amino acid sequence: CASSLALLNEQFF. The variable domain in full, with the rest retrieved from reference TRBV11-2 and TRBJ2-1, is EAGVAQSPRYKIIEKRQSVAFWCNPISGHATLYWYQQILGQGPKLLIQFQNNGVVDDSQLPKDRFSAERLKGVDSTLKIQPAKLEDSAVYLCASSLALLNEQFFGPGTRLTVL.

Many counts were recorded for this clonotype. The rearrangement uses TRBV24-1 and TRBJ2-7, with D perhaps TRBD1 or TRBD2 (6 bases each). The CDR3 extends over 14 amino acids. The germline V and J ends were trimmed by 4 bases and 2 bases, with 11 bases remaining between them. From germline, CDR1 is KGHDR and CDR2 SFDVKD. In DNA form, the CDR3 reads TGTGCCACCAGTGAAGGGGGGATCCCCTACGAGCAGTACTTC. It is translated as CATSEGGIPYEQYF.

This clonotype was detected only a few times. This chain connects TRBV6-5 to TRBJ1-2; D might be TRBD1 (6 bases). CDR1 and CDR2 (germline): MNHEY, SVGAGI. This CDR3 is built from 12 residues. V dropped 5 bases and J dropped 4 bases, with 8 bases sitting between them. This CDR3 reads CASSQGTYGYTF. The CDR3 DNA reads as TGTGCCAGCAGTCAGGGGACCTATGGCTACACCTTC.

V gene TRBV7-8 combines with J gene TRBJ2-5, with 7 bases lining up with TRBD2. The germline V gene has CDR1 SGHVS and CDR2 FQNEAQ. Losses at the gene ends were 8 bases for V and 5 bases for J; bases not matched to a gene: 14. The CDR3 consists of 15 residues. In nucleotides, the CDR3 is TGTGCCAGCTCTCCACTCGTGGGAGGGCGGGAGACCCAGTACTTC. This translates into CASSPLVGGRETQYF.

This clonotype was recorded a few times. This CDR3 is CASSQSGLAGVNEQFF. The CDR3 nucleotides are TGTGCCAGCAGCCAATCAGGACTAGCAGGGGTGAATGAGCAGTTCTTC. This chain joins TRBV6-5 and TRBJ2-1, with 8 bases fitting TRBD2. Germline assignment: CDR1 MNHEY and CDR2 SVGAGI. CDR3 length equals 16 residues. V shed 6 bases and J 7 bases; nucleotides not matched to a gene: 14.